The table lists the clone carrying this T cell receptor (beta chain) with a few counts. What it recognizes is unknown. This sample was included in a study of beta chain features in type 1 diabetes. At the level of the study: Sorted cells from all samples, numbering about 99,000,000, were examined.

CDR1 MGHDK and CDR2 SYGVNS come from the germline V gene. The CDR3 contains 14 residues. V lost 7 bases and J 9 bases, leaving 19 bases between the germline ends. Study-wide results and caveats: More deletions and fewer insertions at VDJ junctions were seen in type 1 diabetes patients. Healthy donors had naive, central memory and Treg TCRB repertoires that appeared less similar than those seen among patients.

Sorting based on CD45RO/CCR7/CD25/CD127/CD95/CD27 separated CD4+ naive, central memory, regulatory and stem cell-like memory cells. The sequenced template was cDNA made from the entire isolated RNA. Sequenced by immunoSEQ multiplex PCR; TCRdb stores in-frame clones only, minus some. The sample has 350,000 or so clones, roughly a fifth seen once; the top ten hold approximately 0.041%. This TCR was recovered from a woman aged 18-29 years in good health. Material: naive CD4+ T cells from blood. The V gene is TRBV25-1, the J gene TRBJ1-3; D is ambiguous. CDR3 nucleotide sequence: TGTGCCAGCAACCAAGGAGAGGAATCTGGCACCATATATTTT. This translates into CASNQGEESGTIYF.